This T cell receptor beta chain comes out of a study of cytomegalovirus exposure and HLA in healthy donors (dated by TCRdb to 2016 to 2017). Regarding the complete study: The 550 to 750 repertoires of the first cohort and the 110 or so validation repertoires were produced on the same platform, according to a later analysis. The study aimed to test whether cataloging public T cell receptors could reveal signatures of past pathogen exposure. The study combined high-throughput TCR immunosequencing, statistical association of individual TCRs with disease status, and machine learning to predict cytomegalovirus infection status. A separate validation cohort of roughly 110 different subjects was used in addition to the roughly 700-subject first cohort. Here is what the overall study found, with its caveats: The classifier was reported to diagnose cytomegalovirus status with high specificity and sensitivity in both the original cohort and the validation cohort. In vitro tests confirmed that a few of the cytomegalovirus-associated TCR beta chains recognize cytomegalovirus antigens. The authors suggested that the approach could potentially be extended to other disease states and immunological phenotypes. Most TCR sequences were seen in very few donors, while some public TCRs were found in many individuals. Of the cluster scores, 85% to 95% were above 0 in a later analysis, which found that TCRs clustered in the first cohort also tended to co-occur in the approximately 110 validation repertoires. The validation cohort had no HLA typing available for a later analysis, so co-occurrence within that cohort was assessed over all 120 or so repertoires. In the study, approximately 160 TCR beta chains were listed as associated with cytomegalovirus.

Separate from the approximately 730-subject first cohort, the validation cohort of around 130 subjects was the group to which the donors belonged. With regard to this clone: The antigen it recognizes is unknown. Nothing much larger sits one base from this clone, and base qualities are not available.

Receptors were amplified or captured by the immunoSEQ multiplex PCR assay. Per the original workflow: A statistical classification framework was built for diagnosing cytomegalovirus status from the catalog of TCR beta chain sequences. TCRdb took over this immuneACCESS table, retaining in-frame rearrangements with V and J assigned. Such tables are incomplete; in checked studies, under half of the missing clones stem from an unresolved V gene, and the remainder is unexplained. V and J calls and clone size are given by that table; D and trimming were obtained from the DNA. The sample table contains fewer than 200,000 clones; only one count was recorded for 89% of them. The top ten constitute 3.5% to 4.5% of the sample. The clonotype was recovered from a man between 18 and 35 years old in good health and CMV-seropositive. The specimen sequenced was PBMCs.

The sequence in DNA is TGTGCCAGCAGCGGGGGACTAGCGATAACCTACGAGCAGTACTTC. The encoded protein is CASSGGLAITYEQYF. The chain links TRBV9 with TRBJ2-7; TRBD2 agrees with 10 junctional bases. V is pruned by 3 bases and J by 2 bases, leaving 5 bases of the junction without a gene match. CDR1 SGDLS and CDR2 YYNGEE were looked up in the germline V gene. From cysteine to phenylalanine, the CDR3 is 15 amino acids long. The entry retains the CDR3 DNA only, 45 bases that are in frame from base 1. Full variable domain (CDR3 extended with the reference TRBV9 and TRBJ2-7 proteins): DSGVTQTPKHLITATGQRVTLRCSPRSGDLSVYWYQQSLDQGLQFLIQYYNGEERAKGNILERFSAQQFPDLHSELNLSSLELGDSALYFCASSGGLAITYEQYFGPGTRLTVT.